A selection of T cell receptor beta chains follows, all from one sample in a study of blood T cell repertoires in COVID-19. Clones were read by immunoSEQ multiplex PCR, and TCRdb kept only the in-frame ones, dropping some. The data contain more than 65,000 clones, about 70% of them singletons. The source material was peripheral blood. Receptors originate from an older woman with acute or convalescent COVID-19. The CDR3 runs from the conserved cysteine through the conserved F or W. Each record gives: clone size, J gene, D gene, V gene, CDR3 DNA, CDR3 protein. The D gene is left open where the match is weak. The size of a clone is reported for some rows only, either as once, few or many, or as a class for expanded clones.

- TRBJ2-1 TRBD2 TRBV27 TGTGCCAGCAGTTTTGGGGGGGGCTCCTACAATGAGCAGTTCTTC CASSFGGGSYNEQFF
- TRBJ2-7 TRBD1 TRBV11-2 TGTGCCAGCAGCTTGGGGACAGGGGCCTACGAGCAGTACTTC CASSLGTGAYEQYF
- TRBJ1-4 TRBD1 TRBV28 TGTGCCAGCAGAGGACAGGGCGGTGAAAAACTGTTTTTT CASRGQGGEKLFF
many TRBJ2-3 TRBD1 TRBV4-1 TGCGCCAGCAGCCAAGCCTATACAGGGGGCGATACGCAGTATTTT CASSQAYTGGDTQYF
- TRBJ1-4 TRBD1 TRBV7-2 TGTGCCAGCAGCCTGGACAGGGGGCGTAGGGAAAAACTGTTTTTT CASSLDRGRREKLFF
- TRBJ2-1 TRBD1 TRBV5-5 TGTGCCAGCAGCCTCCACCCCGGGACAGGGTACAATGAGCAGTTCTTC CASSLHPGTGYNEQFF
few TRBJ1-2 - TRBV9 TGTGCCAGCAGCGGACACCACACCAACTATGGCTACACCTTC CASSGHHTNYGYTF
- TRBJ2-3 - TRBV5-5 TGTGCCAGCAGTTTGACAGCTAGCACAGATACGCAGTATTTT CASSLTASTDTQYF
- TRBJ2-7 TRBD1 TRBV13 TGTGCCAGCAGCCTGGGACAGGGTCACTACGAGCAGTACTTC CASSLGQGHYEQYF
few TRBJ2-5 - TRBV5-4 TGTGCCAGCAGCCCCACGGCGGGAATTGGGGAGACCCAGTACTTC CASSPTAGIGETQYF
- TRBJ1-1 TRBD1 TRBV2 TGTGCCAGCAAGATGGGACAGGACACTGAAGCTTTCTTT CASKMGQDTEAFF
- TRBJ2-3 - TRBV7-2 TGTGCCAGCAGTTTTACCCGACAGGGCACAGATACGCAGTATTTT CASSFTRQGTDTQYF
- TRBJ2-1 TRBD2 TRBV7-2 TGTGCCAGCTTGAGGGGACTAGCGGGAGTAAACAATGAGCAGTTCTTC CASLRGLAGVNNEQFF
few TRBJ2-7 - TRBV19 TGTGCCAGTACCCCCGGGACAATCGCTTACGAGCAGTACTTC CASTPGTIAYEQYF
- TRBJ1-1 TRBD1 TRBV28 TGTGCCAGCAGTCCTCCACCAGGGGGCGGCACTGAAGCTTTCTTT CASSPPPGGGTEAFF
once TRBJ2-3 - TRBV27 TGTGCCAGCAGTTTATCCACAATGGGCACAGATACGCAGTATTTT CASSLSTMGTDTQYF
- TRBJ2-5 TRBD2 TRBV9 TGTGCCAGCAGCGGTAGCGGGGGTGAACAAGAGACCCAGTACTTC CASSGSGGEQETQYF
- TRBJ1-6 - TRBV5-5 TGTGCCAGCAGCTTACTACAGGACAGTTCACCCCTCCACTTT CASSLLQDSSPLHF
few TRBJ1-1 - TRBV12-3/TRBV12-4 TGTGCCAGCCTTGCTGTGAGGAACACTGAAGCTTTCTTT CASLAVRNTEAFF
- TRBJ1-2 TRBD1 TRBV27 TGTGCCAGCAGTTTCCGTGGGACAGGGGGATCCTTCCATGGCTACACCTTC CASSFRGTGGSFHGYTF
- TRBJ2-7 - TRBV11-2 TGTGCCAGCAGCTTGGGAGACGGAGCTTTCTACGAGCAGTACTTC CASSLGDGAFYEQYF
- TRBJ2-6 - TRBV11-2 TGTGCCAGCAGCTTAGTAGGGGCAGGTGGCTCTGGGGCCAACGTCCTGACTTTC CASSLVGAGGSGANVLTF